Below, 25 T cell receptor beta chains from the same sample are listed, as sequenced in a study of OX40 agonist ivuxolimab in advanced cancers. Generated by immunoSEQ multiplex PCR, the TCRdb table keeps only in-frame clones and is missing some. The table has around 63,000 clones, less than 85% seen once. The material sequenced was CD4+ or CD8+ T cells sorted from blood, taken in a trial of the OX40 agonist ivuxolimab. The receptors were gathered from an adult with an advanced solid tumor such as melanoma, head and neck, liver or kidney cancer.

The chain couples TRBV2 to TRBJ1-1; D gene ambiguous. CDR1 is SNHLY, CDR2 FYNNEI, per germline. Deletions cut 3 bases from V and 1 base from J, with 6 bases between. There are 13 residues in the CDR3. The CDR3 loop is CASSEQQNTEAFF. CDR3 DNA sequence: TGTGCCAGCAGTGAGCAGCAGAACACTGAAGCTTTCTTT.

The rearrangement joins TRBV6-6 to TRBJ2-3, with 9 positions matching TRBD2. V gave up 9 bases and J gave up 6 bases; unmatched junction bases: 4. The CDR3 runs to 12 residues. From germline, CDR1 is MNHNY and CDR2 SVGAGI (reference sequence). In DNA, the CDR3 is TGTGCCAGTAGCGGGAGCTTGGATACGCAGTATTTT. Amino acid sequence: CASSGSLDTQYF.

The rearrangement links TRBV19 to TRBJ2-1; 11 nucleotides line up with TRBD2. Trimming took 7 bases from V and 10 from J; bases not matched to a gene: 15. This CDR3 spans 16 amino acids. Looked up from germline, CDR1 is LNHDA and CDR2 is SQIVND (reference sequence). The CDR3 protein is CASNGRTSGQLSEQFF. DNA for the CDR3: TGTGCCAGTAATGGACGGACTAGCGGGCAACTATCCGAGCAGTTCTTC.

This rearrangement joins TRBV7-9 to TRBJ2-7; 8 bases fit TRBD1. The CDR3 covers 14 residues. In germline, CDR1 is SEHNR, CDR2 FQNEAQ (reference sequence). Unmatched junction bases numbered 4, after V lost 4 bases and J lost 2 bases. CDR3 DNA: TGTGCCAGCAGCTCCGGGACAGGCGCCTACGAGCAGTACTTC. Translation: CASSSGTGAYEQYF. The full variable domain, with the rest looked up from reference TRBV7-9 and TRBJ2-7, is DTGVSQNPRHKITKRGQNVTFRCDPISEHNRLYWYRQTLGQGPEFLTYFQNEAQLEKSRLLSDRFSAERPKGSFSTLEIQRTEQGDSAMYLCASSSGTGAYEQYFGPGTRLTVT.

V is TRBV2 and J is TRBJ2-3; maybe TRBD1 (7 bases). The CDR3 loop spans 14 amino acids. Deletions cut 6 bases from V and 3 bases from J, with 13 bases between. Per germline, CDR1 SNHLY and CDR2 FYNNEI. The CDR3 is CASRLQGRTDTQYF. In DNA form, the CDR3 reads TGTGCCAGCAGGCTACAGGGGAGGACAGATACGCAGTATTTT.

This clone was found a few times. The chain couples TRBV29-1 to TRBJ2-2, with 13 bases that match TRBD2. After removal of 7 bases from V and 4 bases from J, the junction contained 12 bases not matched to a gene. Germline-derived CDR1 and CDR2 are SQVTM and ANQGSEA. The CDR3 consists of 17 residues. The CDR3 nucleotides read TGCAGCGCTAGAGGGACTAGCGGGACAACAGCCACCGGGGAGCTGTTTTTT. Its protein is CSARGTSGTTATGELFF.

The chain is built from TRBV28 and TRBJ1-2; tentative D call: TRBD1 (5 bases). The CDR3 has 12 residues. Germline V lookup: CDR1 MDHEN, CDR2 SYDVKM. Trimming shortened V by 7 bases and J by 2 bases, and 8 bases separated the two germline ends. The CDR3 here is CASTQANYGYTF. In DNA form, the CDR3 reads TGTGCCAGCACACAGGCGAACTATGGCTACACCTTC.

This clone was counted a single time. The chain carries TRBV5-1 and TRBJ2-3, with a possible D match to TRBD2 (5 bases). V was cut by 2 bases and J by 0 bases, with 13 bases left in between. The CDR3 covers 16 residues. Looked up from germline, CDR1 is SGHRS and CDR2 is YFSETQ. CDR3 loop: CASSLNPAASTDTQYF. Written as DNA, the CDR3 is TGCGCCAGCAGCTTAAACCCAGCGGCTAGCACAGATACGCAGTATTTT.

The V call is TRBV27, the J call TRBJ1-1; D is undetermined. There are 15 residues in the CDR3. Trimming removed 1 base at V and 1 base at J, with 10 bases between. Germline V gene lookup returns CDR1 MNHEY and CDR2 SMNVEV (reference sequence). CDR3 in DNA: TGTGCCAGCAGTTTATATGCAGGAGGGAACACTGAAGCTTTCTTT. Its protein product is CASSLYAGGNTEAFF.

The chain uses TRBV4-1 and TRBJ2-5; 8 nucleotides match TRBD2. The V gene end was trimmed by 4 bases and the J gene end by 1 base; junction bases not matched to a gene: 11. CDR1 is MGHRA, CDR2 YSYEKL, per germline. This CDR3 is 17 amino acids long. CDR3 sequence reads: CASSRMPLAGPQETQYF. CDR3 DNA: TGCGCCAGCAGCCGTATGCCCCTAGCGGGCCCCCAAGAGACCCAGTACTTC.

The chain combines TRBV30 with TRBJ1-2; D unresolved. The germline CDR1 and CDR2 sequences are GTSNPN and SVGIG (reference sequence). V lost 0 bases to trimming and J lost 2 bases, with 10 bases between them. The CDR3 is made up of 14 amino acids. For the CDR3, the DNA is TGTGCCTGGAGTGTACGGGTCCAGAACTATGGCTACACCTTC. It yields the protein CAWSVRVQNYGYTF.

The CDR3 loop reads CASSLTSNQPQHF. The CDR3 coding sequence is TGTGCCAGCAGCTTAACTAGCAATCAGCCCCAGCATTTT. The chain links TRBV7-6 to TRBJ1-5; unclear D gene. Germline loops: CDR1 SGHVS, CDR2 FNYEAQ. The CDR3 consists of 13 residues. The V end was cut by 2 bases, the J end by 0 bases, with 2 bases between. Together with reference TRBV7-6 and TRBJ1-5, the CDR3 gives the full variable domain: GAGVSQSPRYKVTKRGQDVALRCDPISGHVSLYWYRQALGQGPEFLTYFNYEAQQDKSGLPNDRFSAERPEGSISTLTIQRTEQRDSAMYRCASSLTSNQPQHFGDGTRLSIL.

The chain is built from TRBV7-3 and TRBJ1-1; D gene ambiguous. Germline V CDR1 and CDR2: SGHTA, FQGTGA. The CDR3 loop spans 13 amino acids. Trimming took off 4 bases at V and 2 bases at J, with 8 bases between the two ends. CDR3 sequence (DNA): TGTGCCAGCAGCTCGACACGAAACACTGAAGCTTTCTTT. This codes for CASSSTRNTEAFF. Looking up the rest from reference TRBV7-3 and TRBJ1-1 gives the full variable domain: GAGVSQTPSNKVTEKGKYVELRCDPISGHTALYWYRQSLGQGPEFLIYFQGTGAADDSGLPNDRFFAVRPEGSVSTLKIQRTERGDSAVYLCASSSTRNTEAFFGQGTRLTVV.

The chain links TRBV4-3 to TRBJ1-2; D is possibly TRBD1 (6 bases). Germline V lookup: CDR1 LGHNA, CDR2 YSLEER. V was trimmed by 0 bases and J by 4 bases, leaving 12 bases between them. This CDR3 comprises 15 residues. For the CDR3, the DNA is TGCGCCAGCAGCCAAGATGAGGGGGACCCCTATGGCTACACCTTC. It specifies CASSQDEGDPYGYTF.

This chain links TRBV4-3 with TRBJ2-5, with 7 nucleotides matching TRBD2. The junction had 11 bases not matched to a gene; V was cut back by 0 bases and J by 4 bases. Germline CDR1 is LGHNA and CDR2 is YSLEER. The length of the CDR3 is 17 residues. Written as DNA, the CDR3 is TGCGCCAGCAGCCAAGAACAGCGGGGCCGAGCGGGAGAGACCCAGTACTTC. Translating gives CASSQEQRGRAGETQYF.

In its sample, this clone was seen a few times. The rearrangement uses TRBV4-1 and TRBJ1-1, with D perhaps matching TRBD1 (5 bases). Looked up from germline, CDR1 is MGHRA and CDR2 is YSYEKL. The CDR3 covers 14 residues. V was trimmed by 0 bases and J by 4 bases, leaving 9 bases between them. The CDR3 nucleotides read TGCGCCAGCAGCCAAGAGGGGGGAATCACTGAAGCTTTCTTT. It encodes CASSQEGGITEAFF.

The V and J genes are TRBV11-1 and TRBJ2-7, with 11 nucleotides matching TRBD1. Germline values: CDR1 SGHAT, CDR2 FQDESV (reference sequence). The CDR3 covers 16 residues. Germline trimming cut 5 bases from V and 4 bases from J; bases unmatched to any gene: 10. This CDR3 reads CASSLITDRGLYEQYF. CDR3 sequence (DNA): TGTGCCAGCAGCCTAATTACGGACAGGGGGCTATACGAGCAGTACTTC.

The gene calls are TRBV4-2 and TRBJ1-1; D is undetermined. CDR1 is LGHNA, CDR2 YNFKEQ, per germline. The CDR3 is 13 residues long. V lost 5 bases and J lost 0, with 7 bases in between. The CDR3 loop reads CASSAELNTEAFF. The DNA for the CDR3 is TGTGCCAGCAGCGCTGAATTGAACACTGAAGCTTTCTTT.

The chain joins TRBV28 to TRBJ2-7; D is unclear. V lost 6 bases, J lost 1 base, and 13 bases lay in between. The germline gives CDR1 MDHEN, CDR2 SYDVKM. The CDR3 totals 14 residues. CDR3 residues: CASSPRTVSYEQYF. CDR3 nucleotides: TGTGCCAGCAGCCCCAGGACGGTTTCCTACGAGCAGTACTTC.

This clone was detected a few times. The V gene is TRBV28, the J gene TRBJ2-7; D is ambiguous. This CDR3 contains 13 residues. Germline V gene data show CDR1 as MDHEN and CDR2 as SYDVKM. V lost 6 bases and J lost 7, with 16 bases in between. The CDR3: CASRRTYPGEQYF. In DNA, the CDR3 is TGTGCCAGCAGGCGCACCTACCCTGGAGAGCAGTACTTC.

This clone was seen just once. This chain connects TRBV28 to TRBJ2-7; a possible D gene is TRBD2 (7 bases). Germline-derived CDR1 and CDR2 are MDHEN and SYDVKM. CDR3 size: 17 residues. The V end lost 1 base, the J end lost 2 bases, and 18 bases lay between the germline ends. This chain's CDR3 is CASSLLGGLAETYEQYF. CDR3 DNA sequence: TGTGCCAGCAGTTTATTGGGGGGGCTAGCGGAGACCTACGAGCAGTACTTC.

The CDR3 spells CASSKALLKGGPNQPQHF. Here the CDR3 DNA reads TGTGCCAGCAGCAAAGCTTTGCTAAAAGGGGGCCCTAATCAGCCCCAGCATTTT. The chain employs TRBV21-1 and TRBJ1-5; the table's TRBD1 call for D was not verified on the DNA. TRBV21-1 is designated a pseudogene. The CDR3 length is 18 residues.

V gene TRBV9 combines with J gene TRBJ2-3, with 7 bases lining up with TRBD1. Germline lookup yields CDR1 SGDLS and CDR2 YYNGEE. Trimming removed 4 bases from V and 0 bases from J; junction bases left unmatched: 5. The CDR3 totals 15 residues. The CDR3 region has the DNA TGTGCCAGCAGCCCCCGGACAGGAAGCACAGATACGCAGTATTTT. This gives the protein CASSPRTGSTDTQYF.

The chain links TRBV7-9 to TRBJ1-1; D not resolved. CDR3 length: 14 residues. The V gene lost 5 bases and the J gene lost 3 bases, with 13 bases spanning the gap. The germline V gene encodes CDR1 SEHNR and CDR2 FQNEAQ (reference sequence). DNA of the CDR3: TGTGCCAGCAGCCCATATCGCCGGGACACTGAAGCTTTCTTT. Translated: CASSPYRRDTEAFF.

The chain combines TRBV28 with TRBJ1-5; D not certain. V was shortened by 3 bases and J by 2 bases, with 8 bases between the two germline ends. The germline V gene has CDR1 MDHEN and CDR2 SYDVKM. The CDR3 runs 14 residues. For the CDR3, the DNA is TGTGCCAGCAGTTTGCGGACGGGCAATCAGCCCCAGCATTTT. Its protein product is CASSLRTGNQPQHF.